This T cell receptor (beta chain) was sequenced for a study of CD8 T cells in Susac syndrome. Random hexamers were used to reverse transcribe about 0.5 to 1 ug of RNA. The amplification used immunoSEQ multiplex PCR on TCR beta CDR3; it spanned 54 Vbeta and 13 Jbeta. Each CDR3 protein gets one entry after TCRdb re-called the immunoSEQ multiplex PCR reads with MiXCR. The sample lists about 80,000 distinct CDR3 sequences, 75% to 95% occurring once. A few counts support this clonotype. Sequencing of TCR beta drew on CD8+ and CD4+ T cells from blood. Treatment-naive patients with stable or active relapsing-remitting disease served as multiple sclerosis controls. TEMRA cells were FACS-enriched, with CD8+ and CD4+ T cells isolated negatively. The V end was cut by 1 base, the J end by 8 bases, with 13 bases between. Looked up from germline, CDR1 is KGHDR and CDR2 is SFDVKD. The CDR3 runs to 14 residues.

Sequenced: CD8+ T cells from PBMCs. The chain has TRBV24-1 and TRBJ1-2; D possibly corresponds to TRBD1 (6 bases). The source of this sequence is a human donor with multiple sclerosis. For the CDR3, the DNA is TGTGCCACCAGTGATTTATCTTACAGGGACGGCTACACCTTC. Translating it yields CATSDLSYRDGYTF.